The 9 T cell receptor beta chains below come from one sample, sequenced in a study of blood T cell repertoires in COVID-19. Clones were read by immunoSEQ multiplex PCR, and TCRdb kept only the in-frame ones, dropping some. The repertoire includes approximately 170,000 clones, roughly 86% of them detected once, and roughly 7% sits in the top ten. Sequenced input: peripheral blood. These receptors were taken from a woman older than 75 in a cohort sampled during active or convalescent COVID-19.

V usage is TRBV19 and J usage is TRBJ2-7, with 9 bases matching TRBD2. The CDR3 is made up of 15 amino acids. The V gene end was trimmed by 4 bases and the J gene end by 1 base; junction bases not matched to a gene: 5. Germline lookup yields CDR1 LNHDA and CDR2 SQIVND (reference sequence). The CDR3 DNA is TGTGCCAGTAGTAGTAGCGGGGGCCGTTCCTACGAGCAGTACTTC. Its protein product is CASSSSGGRSYEQYF.

The table lists this clone with a few counts. The CDR3 DNA is TGTGCCAGCACCCCCCGGGGGACAGGGAATACCTACGAGCAGTACTTC. It translates to CASTPRGTGNTYEQYF. The V gene is TRBV6-6, the J gene TRBJ2-7; 9 bases line up with TRBD1. V lost 7 bases to trimming and J lost 2 bases; unmatched junction nucleotides: 12. CDR1 is MNHNY and CDR2 is SVGAGI in the germline V gene (reference sequence). The CDR3 extends over 16 amino acids.

The chain carries TRBV7-8 and TRBJ2-1, with a weak D call TRBD2 (6 bases). This CDR3 spans 17 amino acids. Between the trimmed V and J ends, which lost 4 bases and 0 bases, there was a span of 16 bases. Per the germline V gene, CDR1 is SGHVS and CDR2 is FQNEAQ. The chain's CDR3 is CASSSSGGFSSYNEQFF. CDR3 in DNA: TGTGCCAGCAGCTCGTCTGGGGGGTTTAGCTCCTACAATGAGCAGTTCTTC.

The gene calls are TRBV11-3 and TRBJ2-2, with 7 bases fitting TRBD1. The length of the CDR3 is 14 residues. Losses at the gene ends were 1 base for V and 4 bases for J; bases not matched to a gene: 0. The V gene's germline CDR1 is SGHNT and CDR2 YENEEA. The CDR3 loop reads CASSLAGGTGELFF. DNA for the CDR3: TGTGCCAGCAGCTTAGCAGGGGGCACCGGGGAGCTGTTTTTT.

The rearrangement uses TRBV12-3 or TRBV12-4 and TRBJ2-7, with a tentative D call TRBD2 (6 bases). The V gene lost 8 bases and the J gene lost 6 bases, with 17 bases spanning the gap. This CDR3 region has 13 residues. CDR3 DNA: TGTGCCAGCGCATTGGAGGGGTCGAGCGAGCAGTACTTC. Protein product: CASALEGSSEQYF.

The sample holds one count of this clone. The chain combines TRBV18 with TRBJ2-3, with D possibly TRBD2 on 5 matching bases. This CDR3 has 16 amino acids. Per germline, CDR1 KGHSH and CDR2 LQKENI. V gave up 0 bases and J gave up 2 bases, with 12 bases separating them. CDR3 residues: CASSPPRSGYTDTQYF. Here the CDR3 DNA reads TGTGCCAGCTCACCACCCCGGTCGGGATACACAGATACGCAGTATTTT.

This clone occurred once. This chain joins TRBV7-6 and TRBJ1-4; D possibly corresponds to TRBD1 (6 bases). CDR1 is SGHVS and CDR2 is FNYEAQ in the germline V gene. CDR3 length equals 14 residues. V was shortened by 1 base and J by 7 bases, with 10 bases between the two germline ends. The CDR3 region has the DNA TGTGCCAGCAGCTTAGAGGGGGGGAGTGAAAAACTGTTTTTT. Its protein product is CASSLEGGSEKLFF.

V and J are TRBV11-2 and TRBJ2-2, with D possibly being TRBD1 (5 bases). V lost 5 bases to trimming and J lost 8 bases, with 15 bases between them. The CDR3 contains 14 residues. The germline gives CDR1 SGHAT, CDR2 FQNNGV. The CDR3 here is CASSARTLSGELFF. Written as DNA, the CDR3 is TGTGCCAGCAGCGCCAGGACATTATCGGGGGAGCTGTTTTTT. Combining the CDR3 with reference TRBV11-2 and TRBJ2-2 gives the whole variable domain EAGVAQSPRYKIIEKRQSVAFWCNPISGHATLYWYQQILGQGPKLLIQFQNNGVVDDSQLPKDRFSAERLKGVDSTLKIQPAKLEDSAVYLCASSARTLSGELFFGEGSRLTVL.

The V gene is TRBV9, the J gene TRBJ1-6; maybe TRBD1 (5 bases). Per the germline V gene, CDR1 is SGDLS and CDR2 is YYNGEE. The V and J ends lost 2 bases and 6 bases respectively, with 12 bases between them. The CDR3 consists of 15 residues. Written as DNA, the CDR3 is TGTGCCAGCAGCGTCGCAGGGTTGATTAATTCACCCCTCCACTTT. Protein: CASSVAGLINSPLHF.